This T cell receptor (beta chain) was recovered during a study of T cells after yellow fever vaccination. Study summary: SMART-Seq v4 Ultra Low Input handled preparation of low-cell-number fractions.

The CDR3 length is 15 residues. Germline CDR1 SNHLY, CDR2 FYNNEI. Trimming pared 4 bases from V and 0 bases from J, leaving 10 bases between. Template switching with 5'RACE generated the TCR cDNA and added a universal primer site and UMIs. TCRdb processed the 5' RACE reads anew with MiXCR; each CDR3 protein has one entry. Counted here are 500,000 to 650,000 distinct CDR3 sequences, approximately 13% occurring once; the ten biggest clones make up 15%. As for this clonotype: Its antigen is as yet unknown.

Study findings and constraints: There was a small share of clonotypes that showed up in both the CD4 and CD8 compartments. Most clones from primary vaccination were detected again post-booster (roughly 96% CD4, 88% CD8).

The sample was PBMCs, taken on the day of the yellow fever booster vaccination. This receptor was taken from a man aged 30 to 39 who received the YFV17D yellow fever vaccine. This chain joins TRBV2 and TRBJ1-5; D perhaps matches TRBD1 (5 bases). The CDR3 region is CASSGGGPSNQPQHF. CDR3 in DNA: TGTGCCAGCAGTGGGGGGGGACCTAGCAATCAGCCCCAGCATTTT. The complete variable domain, with remaining parts taken from reference TRBV2 and TRBJ1-5, reads EPEVTQTPSHQVTQMGQEVILRCVPISNHLYFYWYRQILGQKVEFLVSFYNNEISEKSEIFDDQFSVERPDGSNFTLKIRSTKLEDSAMYFCASSGGGPSNQPQHFGDGTRLSIL.